The 7 T cell receptor beta chains below were found in one sample sequenced in a study of blood T cell repertoires in COVID-19. Sequencing used immunoSEQ multiplex PCR; TCRdb keeps in-frame clones, though not all of them. The sample records under 400,000 clones, approximately 88% being singletons. The source material was peripheral blood. The source of these receptors is a woman younger than 45 with COVID-19, enrolled during active disease.

The chain recombines TRBV12-3 or TRBV12-4 with TRBJ1-5; possibly TRBD1 for D (5 bases). The CDR3 sequence is 12 residues long. Trimming took off 8 bases at V and 10 bases at J, with 15 bases between the two ends. The CDR3 region has the DNA TGTGCCAGCCGCGGGGGTGGCGCTCCCCAGCATTTT. It encodes CASRGGGAPQHF.

The chain uses TRBV15 and TRBJ2-6, with 8 bases that match TRBD1. Germline V CDR1 and CDR2: LNHNV, YYDKDF (reference sequence). The CDR3 length is 17 residues. V trimming: 5 bases; J trimming: 2 bases; junction bases outside the gene matches: 8. As DNA, the CDR3 is TGTGCCACCAGCGGCCCGGACAGGGTAGCTGGGGCCAACGTCCTGACTTTC. Protein: CATSGPDRVAGANVLTF.

The chain carries TRBV11-2 and TRBJ1-4; D perhaps matches TRBD1 (5 bases). Germline lookup yields CDR1 SGHAT and CDR2 FQNNGV. This CDR3 region has 18 residues. Trimming left V 4 bases short and J 5 bases short, with 23 bases between. CDR3 DNA: TGTGCCAGCAGCTCGTGGGGTCGGAGTACAGGTGAAAATGAAAAACTGTTTTTT. Protein product: CASSSWGRSTGENEKLFF.

The V and J genes are TRBV2 and TRBJ1-1, with TRBD1 as a possible D gene (6 bases). This CDR3 comprises 13 residues. The germline V gene encodes CDR1 SNHLY and CDR2 FYNNEI. V shed 9 bases and J shed 1 base, with 12 bases lying between them. The CDR3 DNA reads as TGTGCCAGTTACAGGGCAGAGAACACTGAAGCTTTCTTT. Its translation is CASYRAENTEAFF.

The V gene is TRBV10-3, the J gene TRBJ1-1; TRBD1 agrees at 9 bases. The CDR3 consists of 14 residues. The V gene's germline CDR1 is ENHRY and CDR2 SYGVKD. V lost 6 bases, J lost 6 bases, and 8 bases stayed unmatched. CDR3 nucleotide sequence: TGTGCCATCAGGAAGACAGGGGGAGAGGCTGAAGCTTTCTTT. Translation: CAIRKTGGEAEAFF.

This clone was found a few times. V gene TRBV19 combines with J gene TRBJ1-5, with D maybe TRBD1 (5 bases). Germline assignment: CDR1 LNHDA and CDR2 SQIVND (reference sequence). The CDR3 consists of 15 residues. V lost 3 bases, J lost 3 bases, and 12 bases lay in between. The CDR3 DNA reads TGTGCCAGTAGTATGACAGAACTTAACAATCAGCCCCAGCATTTT. This translates into CASSMTELNNQPQHF.

The CDR3 nucleotides are TGTGCCAGCAGCTCGGATCCCTTGAGGCCCCTCCACTTT. Translating gives CASSSDPLRPLHF. The V gene is TRBV11-3, the J gene TRBJ1-6; D unclear. Germline CDR1 SGHNT, CDR2 YENEEA. Deletions cut 4 bases from V and 13 bases from J, with 14 bases between. The CDR3 extends over 13 amino acids.